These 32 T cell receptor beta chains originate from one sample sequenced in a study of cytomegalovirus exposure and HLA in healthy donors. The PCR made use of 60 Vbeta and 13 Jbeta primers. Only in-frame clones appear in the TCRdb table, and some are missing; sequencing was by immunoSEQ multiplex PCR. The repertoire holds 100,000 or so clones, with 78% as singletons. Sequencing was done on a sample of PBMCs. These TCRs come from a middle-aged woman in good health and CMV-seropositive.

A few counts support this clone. This CDR3 is CASSLSAGPYEQYF. The CDR3 nucleotides are TGTGCCAGCAGCTTGTCAGCGGGACCCTACGAGCAGTACTTC. The rearrangement uses TRBV5-6 and TRBJ2-7; 7 nucleotides align to TRBD2. Trimming at V came to 1 base and at J to 2 bases, leaving 3 bases not matched to a gene. The CDR3 contains 14 residues. Germline assignment: CDR1 SGHDT and CDR2 YYEEEE.

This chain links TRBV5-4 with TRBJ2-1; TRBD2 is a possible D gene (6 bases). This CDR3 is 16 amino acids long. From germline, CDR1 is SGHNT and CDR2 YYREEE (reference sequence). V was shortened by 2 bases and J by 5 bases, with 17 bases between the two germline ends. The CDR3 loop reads CASSLISSGLDNEQFF. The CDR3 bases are TGTGCCAGCAGCTTAATTTCCAGCGGGCTCGACAATGAGCAGTTCTTC.

In DNA, the CDR3 is TGTGCCAGCAGCCCCGGGGGACAGGGTTCCTACGAGCAGTACTTC. Translation gives CASSPGGQGSYEQYF. This chain links TRBV7-6 with TRBJ2-7; TRBD1 agrees at 9 bases. The ends lost 5 bases at V and 1 base at J; junction bases unmatched: 6. The length of the CDR3 is 15 residues. Per germline, CDR1 SGHVS and CDR2 FNYEAQ.

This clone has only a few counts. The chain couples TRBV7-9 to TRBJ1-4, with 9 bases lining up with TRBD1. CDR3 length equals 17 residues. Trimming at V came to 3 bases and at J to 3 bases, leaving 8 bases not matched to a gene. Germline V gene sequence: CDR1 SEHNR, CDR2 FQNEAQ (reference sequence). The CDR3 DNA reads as TGTGCCAGCAGCTTGGGACACAGGGGGCCTGCTAATGAAAAACTGTTTTTT. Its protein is CASSLGHRGPANEKLFF.

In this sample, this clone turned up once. The CDR3 DNA reads TGTGCCAGTAGTAGGACAGCGAACACTGAAGCTTTCTTT. Translated: CASSRTANTEAFF. The chain couples TRBV19 to TRBJ1-1; D may be TRBD1 (6 bases). Trimming removed 4 bases at V and 1 base at J, with 7 bases between. The CDR3 totals 13 residues. From germline, CDR1 is LNHDA and CDR2 SQIVND (reference sequence).

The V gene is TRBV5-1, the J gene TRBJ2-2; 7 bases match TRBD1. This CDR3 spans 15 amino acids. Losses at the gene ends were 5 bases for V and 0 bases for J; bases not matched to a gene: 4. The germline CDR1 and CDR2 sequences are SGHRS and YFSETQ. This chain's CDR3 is CASSSGTANTGELFF. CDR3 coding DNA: TGCGCCAGCAGTTCCGGGACAGCGAACACCGGGGAGCTGTTTTTT.

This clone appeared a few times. The CDR3 reads CASSQEWPGETYEQYF. In DNA, the CDR3 is TGTGCCAGCAGCCAAGAATGGCCGGGGGAGACCTACGAGCAGTACTTC. The chain links TRBV4-2 to TRBJ2-7, with D tentatively TRBD2 (6 bases). This CDR3 comprises 16 residues. The V and J ends lost 0 bases and 2 bases respectively, with 14 bases between them. Looked up from germline, CDR1 is LGHNA and CDR2 is YNFKEQ.

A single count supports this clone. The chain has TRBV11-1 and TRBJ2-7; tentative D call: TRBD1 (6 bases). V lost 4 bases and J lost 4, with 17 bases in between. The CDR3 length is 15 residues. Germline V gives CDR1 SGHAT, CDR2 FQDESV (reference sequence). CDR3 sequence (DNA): TGTGCCAGCAGCTCCTCAGGGGAATGGGGTTACGAGCAGTACTTC. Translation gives CASSSSGEWGYEQYF.

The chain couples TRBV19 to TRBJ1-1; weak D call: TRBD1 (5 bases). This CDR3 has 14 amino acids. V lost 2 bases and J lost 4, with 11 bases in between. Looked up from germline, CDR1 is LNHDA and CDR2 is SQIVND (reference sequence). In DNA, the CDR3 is TGTGCCAGTAGTATAACACAGGAGAGCACTGAAGCTTTCTTT. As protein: CASSITQESTEAFF.

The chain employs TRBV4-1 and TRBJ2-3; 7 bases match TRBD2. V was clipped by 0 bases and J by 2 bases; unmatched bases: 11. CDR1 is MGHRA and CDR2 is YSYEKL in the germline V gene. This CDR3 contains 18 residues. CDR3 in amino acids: CASSQDRASGKYTDTQYF. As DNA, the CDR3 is TGCGCCAGCAGCCAAGATAGGGCTAGCGGCAAATACACAGATACGCAGTATTTT.

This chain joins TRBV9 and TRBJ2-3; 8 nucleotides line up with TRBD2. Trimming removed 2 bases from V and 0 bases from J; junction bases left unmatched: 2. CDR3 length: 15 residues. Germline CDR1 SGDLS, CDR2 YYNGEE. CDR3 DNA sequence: TGTGCCAGCAGCGTCAGCGGGAGAAGCACAGATACGCAGTATTTT. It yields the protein CASSVSGRSTDTQYF.

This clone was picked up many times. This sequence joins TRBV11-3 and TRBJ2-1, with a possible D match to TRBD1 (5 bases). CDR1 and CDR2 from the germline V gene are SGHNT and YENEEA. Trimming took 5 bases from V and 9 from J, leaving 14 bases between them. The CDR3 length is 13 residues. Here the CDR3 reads CASSPRTPAEQFF. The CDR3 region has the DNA TGTGCCAGCAGCCCCAGGACACCAGCTGAGCAGTTCTTC. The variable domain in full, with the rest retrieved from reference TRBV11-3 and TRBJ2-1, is EAGVVQSPRYKIIEKKQPVAFWCNPISGHNTLYWYLQNLGQGPELLIRYENEEAVDDSQLPKDRFSAERLKGVDSTLKIQPAELGDSAVYLCASSPRTPAEQFFGPGTRLTVL.

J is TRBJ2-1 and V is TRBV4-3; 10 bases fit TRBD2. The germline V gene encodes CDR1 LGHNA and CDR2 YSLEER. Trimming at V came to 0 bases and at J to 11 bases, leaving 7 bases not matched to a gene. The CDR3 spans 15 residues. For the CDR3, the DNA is TGCGCCAGCAGCCAAGATCCCCTAGCGGGAGCCAAGCAGTTCTTC. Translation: CASSQDPLAGAKQFF.

In nucleotides, the CDR3 is TGTGCCAGCAGCTCCCCGACCTGGGGGGACTATGGCTACACCTTC. It encodes CASSSPTWGDYGYTF. The V call is TRBV13, the J call TRBJ1-2; the D gene is possibly TRBD1 (5 bases). V dropped 4 bases and J dropped 3 bases, with 15 bases sitting between them. The CDR3 consists of 15 residues. Germline V gene sequence: CDR1 PRHDT, CDR2 FYEKMQ (reference sequence).

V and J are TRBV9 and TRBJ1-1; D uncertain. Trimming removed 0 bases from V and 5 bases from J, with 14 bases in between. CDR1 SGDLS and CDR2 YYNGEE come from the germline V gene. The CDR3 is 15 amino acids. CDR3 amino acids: CASSVEPGRSTEAFF. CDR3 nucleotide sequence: TGTGCCAGCAGCGTAGAACCCGGGAGGAGTACTGAAGCTTTCTTT. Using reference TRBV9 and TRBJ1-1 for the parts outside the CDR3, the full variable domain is DSGVTQTPKHLITATGQRVTLRCSPRSGDLSVYWYQQSLDQGLQFLIQYYNGEERAKGNILERFSAQQFPDLHSELNLSSLELGDSALYFCASSVEPGRSTEAFFGQGTRLTVV.

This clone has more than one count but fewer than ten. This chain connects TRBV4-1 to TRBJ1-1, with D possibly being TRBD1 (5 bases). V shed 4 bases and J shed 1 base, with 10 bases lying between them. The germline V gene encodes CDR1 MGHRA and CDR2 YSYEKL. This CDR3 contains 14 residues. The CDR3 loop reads CASSPRGGNTEAFF. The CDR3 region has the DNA TGCGCCAGCAGCCCTCGCGGGGGGAACACTGAAGCTTTCTTT.

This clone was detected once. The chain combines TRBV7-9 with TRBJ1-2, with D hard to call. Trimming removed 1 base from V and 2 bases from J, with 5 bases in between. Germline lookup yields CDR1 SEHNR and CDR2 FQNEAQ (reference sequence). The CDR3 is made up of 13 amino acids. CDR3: CASSLGGNYGYTF. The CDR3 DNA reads TGTGCCAGCAGCTTAGGAGGGAACTATGGCTACACCTTC.

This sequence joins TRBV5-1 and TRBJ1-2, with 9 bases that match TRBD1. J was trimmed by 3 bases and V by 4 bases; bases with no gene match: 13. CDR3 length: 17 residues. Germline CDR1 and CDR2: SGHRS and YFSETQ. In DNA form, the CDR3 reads TGCGCCAGCAGCCCGACGACAGGGGGGATGGAACACTATGGCTACACCTTC. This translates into CASSPTTGGMEHYGYTF.

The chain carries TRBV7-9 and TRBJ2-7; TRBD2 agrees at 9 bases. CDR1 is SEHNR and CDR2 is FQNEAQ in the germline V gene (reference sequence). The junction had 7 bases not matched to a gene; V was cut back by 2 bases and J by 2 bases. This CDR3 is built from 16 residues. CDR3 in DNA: TGTGCCAGCAGCTTAACTAGCGGGCGCTCCGCCTACGAGCAGTACTTC. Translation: CASSLTSGRSAYEQYF. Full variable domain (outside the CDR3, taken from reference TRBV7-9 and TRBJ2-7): DTGVSQNPRHKITKRGQNVTFRCDPISEHNRLYWYRQTLGQGPEFLTYFQNEAQLEKSRLLSDRFSAERPKGSFSTLEIQRTEQGDSAMYLCASSLTSGRSAYEQYFGPGTRLTVT.

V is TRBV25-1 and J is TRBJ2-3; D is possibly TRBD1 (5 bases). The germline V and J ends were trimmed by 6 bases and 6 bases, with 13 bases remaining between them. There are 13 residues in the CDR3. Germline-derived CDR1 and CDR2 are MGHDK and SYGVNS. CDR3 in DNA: TGTGCCAGCAGCAGGGATTCATATGATACGCAGTATTTT. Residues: CASSRDSYDTQYF.

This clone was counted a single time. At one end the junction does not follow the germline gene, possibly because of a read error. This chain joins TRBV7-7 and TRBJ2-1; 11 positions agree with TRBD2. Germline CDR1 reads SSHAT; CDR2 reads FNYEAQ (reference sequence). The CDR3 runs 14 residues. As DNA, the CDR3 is TGTGCTAGCAGCCCCGGACTAGCGGGCAATGAGCAGTTCTTC. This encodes CASSPGLAGNEQFF.

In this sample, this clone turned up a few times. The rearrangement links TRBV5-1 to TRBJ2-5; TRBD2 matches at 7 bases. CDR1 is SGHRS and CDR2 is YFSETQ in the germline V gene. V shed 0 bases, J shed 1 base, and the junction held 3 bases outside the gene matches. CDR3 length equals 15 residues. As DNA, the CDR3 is TGCGCCAGCAGCTTGGGGGGGGGATTCCAAGAGACCCAGTACTTC. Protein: CASSLGGGFQETQYF.

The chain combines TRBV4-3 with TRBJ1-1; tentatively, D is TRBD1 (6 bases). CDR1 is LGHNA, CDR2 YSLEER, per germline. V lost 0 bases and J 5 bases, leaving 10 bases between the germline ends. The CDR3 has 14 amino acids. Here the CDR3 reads CASSQDKGETEAFF. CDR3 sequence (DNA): TGCGCCAGCAGCCAAGATAAGGGGGAGACTGAAGCTTTCTTT.

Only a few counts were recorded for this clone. In nucleotides, the CDR3 is TGTGCCAGCAGCTTAATTTCGGACACTAACACCGGGGAGCTGTTTTTT. It encodes CASSLISDTNTGELFF. The chain links TRBV11-3 to TRBJ2-2, with D tentatively TRBD1 (5 bases). Trimming removed 2 bases at V and 2 bases at J, with 12 bases between. The CDR3 has 16 residues. Germline CDR1 and CDR2: SGHNT and YENEEA.

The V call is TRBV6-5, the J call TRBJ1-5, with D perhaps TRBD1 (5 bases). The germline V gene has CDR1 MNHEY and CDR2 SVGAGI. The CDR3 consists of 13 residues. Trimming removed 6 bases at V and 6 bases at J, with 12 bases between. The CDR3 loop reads CASSRDRIQPQHF. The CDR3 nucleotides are TGTGCCAGCAGCCGTGACAGAATTCAGCCCCAGCATTTT.

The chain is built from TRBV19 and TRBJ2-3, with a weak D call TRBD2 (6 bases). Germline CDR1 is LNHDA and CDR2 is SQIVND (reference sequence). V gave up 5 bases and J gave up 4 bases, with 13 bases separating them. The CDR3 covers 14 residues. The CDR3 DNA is TGTGCCAGTAGTGTGGCGGGATATCCAGATACGCAGTATTTT. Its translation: CASSVAGYPDTQYF.

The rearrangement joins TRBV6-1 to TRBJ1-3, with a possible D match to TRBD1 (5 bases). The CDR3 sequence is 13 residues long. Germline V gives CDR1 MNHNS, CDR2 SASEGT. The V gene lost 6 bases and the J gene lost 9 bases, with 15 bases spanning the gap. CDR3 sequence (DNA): TGTGCCAGCAGCAGCGACGGAAGGGGCACCATATATTTT. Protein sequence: CASSSDGRGTIYF.

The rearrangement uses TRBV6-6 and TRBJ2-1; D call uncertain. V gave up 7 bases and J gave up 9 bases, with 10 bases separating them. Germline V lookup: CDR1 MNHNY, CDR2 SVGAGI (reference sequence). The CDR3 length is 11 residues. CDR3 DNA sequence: TGTGCCAGCAACCTTAGAGGTGAGCAGTTCTTC. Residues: CASNLRGEQFF.

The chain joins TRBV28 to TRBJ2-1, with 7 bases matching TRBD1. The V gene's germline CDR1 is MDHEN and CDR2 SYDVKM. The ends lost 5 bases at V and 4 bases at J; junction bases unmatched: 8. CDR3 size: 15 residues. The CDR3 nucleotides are TGTGCCAGCAGTCCTGACAGGGCCTCATACAATGAGCAGTTCTTC. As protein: CASSPDRASYNEQFF.

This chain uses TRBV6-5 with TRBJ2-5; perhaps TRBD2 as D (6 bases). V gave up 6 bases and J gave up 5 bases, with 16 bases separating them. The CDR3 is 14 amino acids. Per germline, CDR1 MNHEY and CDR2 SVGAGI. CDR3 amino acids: CASRSQLAVETQYF. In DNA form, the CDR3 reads TGTGCCAGCAGGTCACAACTAGCAGTCGAGACCCAGTACTTC.

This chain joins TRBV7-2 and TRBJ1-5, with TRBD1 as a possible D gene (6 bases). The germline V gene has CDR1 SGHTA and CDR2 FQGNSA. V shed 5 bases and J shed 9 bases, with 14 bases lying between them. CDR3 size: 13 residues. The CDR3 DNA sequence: TGTGCCAGCAGCCTCGGGCAGGGGTTGCCCCAGCATTTT. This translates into CASSLGQGLPQHF.

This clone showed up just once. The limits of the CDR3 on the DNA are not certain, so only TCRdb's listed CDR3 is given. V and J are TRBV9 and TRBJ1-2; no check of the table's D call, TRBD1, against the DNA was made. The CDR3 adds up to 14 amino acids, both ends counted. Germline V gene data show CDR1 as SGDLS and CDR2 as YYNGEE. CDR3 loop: CASSVAGGNYGYPF.